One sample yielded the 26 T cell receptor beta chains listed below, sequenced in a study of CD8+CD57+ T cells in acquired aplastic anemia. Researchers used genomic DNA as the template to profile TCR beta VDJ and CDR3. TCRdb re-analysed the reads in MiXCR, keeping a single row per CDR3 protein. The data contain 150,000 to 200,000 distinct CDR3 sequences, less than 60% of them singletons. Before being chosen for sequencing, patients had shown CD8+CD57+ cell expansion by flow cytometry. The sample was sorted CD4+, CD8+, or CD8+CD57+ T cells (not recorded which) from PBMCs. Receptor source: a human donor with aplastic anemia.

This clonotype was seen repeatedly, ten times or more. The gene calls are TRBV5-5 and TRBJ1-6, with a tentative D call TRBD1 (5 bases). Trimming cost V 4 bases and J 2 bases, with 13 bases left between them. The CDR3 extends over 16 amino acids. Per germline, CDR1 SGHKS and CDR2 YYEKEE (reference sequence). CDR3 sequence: CASSGGGGTYNSPLHF. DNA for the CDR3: TGTGCCAGCAGCGGGGGTGGAGGGACCTATAATTCACCCCTCCACTTT.

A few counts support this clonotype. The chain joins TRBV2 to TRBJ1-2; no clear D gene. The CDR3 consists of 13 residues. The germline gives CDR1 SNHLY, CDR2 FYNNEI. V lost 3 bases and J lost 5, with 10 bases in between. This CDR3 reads CASSDGSLYGYTF. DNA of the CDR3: TGTGCCAGCAGTGACGGCAGTCTATATGGCTACACCTTC.

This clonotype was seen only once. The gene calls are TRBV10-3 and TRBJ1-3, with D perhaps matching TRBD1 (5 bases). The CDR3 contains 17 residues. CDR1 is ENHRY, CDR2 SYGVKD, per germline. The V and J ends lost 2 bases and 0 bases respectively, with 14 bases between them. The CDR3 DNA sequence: TGTGCCATCAGTGAGGGGGCAGCCCCTTTCTCTGGAAACACCATATATTTT. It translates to CAISEGAAPFSGNTIYF.

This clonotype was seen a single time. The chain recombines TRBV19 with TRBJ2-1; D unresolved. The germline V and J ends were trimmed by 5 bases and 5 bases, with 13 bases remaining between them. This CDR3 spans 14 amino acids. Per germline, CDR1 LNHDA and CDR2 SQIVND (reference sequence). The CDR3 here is CASSPRSSHNEQFF. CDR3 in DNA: TGTGCCAGTAGTCCCCGGTCAAGCCACAATGAGCAGTTCTTC.

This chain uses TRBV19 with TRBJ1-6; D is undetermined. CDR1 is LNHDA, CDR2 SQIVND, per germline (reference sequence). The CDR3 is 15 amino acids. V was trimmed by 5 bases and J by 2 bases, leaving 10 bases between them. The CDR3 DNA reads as TGTGCCAGTAGTTTCACAGAAACCTATAATTCACCCCTCCACTTT. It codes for CASSFTETYNSPLHF.

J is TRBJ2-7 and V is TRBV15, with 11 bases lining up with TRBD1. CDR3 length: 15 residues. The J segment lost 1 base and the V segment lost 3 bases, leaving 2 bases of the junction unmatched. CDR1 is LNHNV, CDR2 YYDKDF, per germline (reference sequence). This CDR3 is CATSSGTGGSYEQYF. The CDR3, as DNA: TGTGCCACCAGCAGCGGGACAGGGGGTTCCTACGAGCAGTACTTC.

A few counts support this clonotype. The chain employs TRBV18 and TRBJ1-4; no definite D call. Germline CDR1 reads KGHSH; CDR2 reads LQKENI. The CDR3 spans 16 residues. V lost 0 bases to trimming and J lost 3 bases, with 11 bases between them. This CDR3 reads CASSPPEGGSNEKLFF. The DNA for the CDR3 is TGTGCCAGCTCACCACCCGAAGGCGGTTCTAATGAAAAACTGTTTTTT.

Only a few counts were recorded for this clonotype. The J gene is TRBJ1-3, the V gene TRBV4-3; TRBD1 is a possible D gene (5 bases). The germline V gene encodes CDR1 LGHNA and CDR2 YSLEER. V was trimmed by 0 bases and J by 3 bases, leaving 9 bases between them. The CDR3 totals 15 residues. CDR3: CASSQEGGDGNTIYF. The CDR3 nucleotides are TGCGCCAGCAGCCAAGAGGGGGGGGATGGAAACACCATATATTTT.

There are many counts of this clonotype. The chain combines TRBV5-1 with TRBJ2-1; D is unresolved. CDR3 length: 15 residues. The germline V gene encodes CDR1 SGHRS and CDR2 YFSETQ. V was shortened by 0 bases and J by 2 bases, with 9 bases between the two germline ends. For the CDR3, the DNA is TGCGCCAGCAGCTTGGGACGCCAGACCTACAATGAGCAGTTCTTC. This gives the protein CASSLGRQTYNEQFF.

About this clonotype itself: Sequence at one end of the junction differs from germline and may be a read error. The CDR3 DNA sequence: TGTGCCAGCAGGTCAACCCTGATGGGACCTTACAATGAGCGGTTCTTC. This sequence encodes CASRSTLMGPYNERFF. The chain combines TRBV11-1 with TRBJ2-1; D possibly matches TRBD1 or TRBD2 (5 bases each). Per germline, CDR1 SGHAT and CDR2 FQDESV (reference sequence). The CDR3 extends over 16 amino acids.

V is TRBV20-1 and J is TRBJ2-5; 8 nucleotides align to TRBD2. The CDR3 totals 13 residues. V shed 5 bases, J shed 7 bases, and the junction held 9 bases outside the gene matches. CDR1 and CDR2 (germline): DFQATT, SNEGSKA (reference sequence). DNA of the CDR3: TGCAGTGCTCCGAGCGGGAGCCGGGTGACCCAGTACTTC. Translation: CSAPSGSRVTQYF.

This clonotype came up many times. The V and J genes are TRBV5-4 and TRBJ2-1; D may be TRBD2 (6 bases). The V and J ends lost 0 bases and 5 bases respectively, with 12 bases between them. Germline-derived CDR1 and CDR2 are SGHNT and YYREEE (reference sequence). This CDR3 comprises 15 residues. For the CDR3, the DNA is TGTGCCAGCAGCTTGGGGGTCGGGACTCACAATGAGCAGTTCTTC. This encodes CASSLGVGTHNEQFF.

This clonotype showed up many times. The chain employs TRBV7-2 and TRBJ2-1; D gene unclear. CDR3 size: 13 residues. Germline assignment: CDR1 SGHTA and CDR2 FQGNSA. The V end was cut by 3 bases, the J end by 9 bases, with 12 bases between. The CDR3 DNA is TGTGCCAGCAGCTTCCCACCGGGTAGTGAGCAGTTCTTC. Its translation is CASSFPPGSEQFF. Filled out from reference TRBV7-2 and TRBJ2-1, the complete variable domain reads GAGVSQSPSNKVTEKGKDVELRCDPISGHTALYWYRQSLGQGLEFLIYFQGNSAPDKSGLPSDRFSAERTGGSVSTLTIQRTQQEDSAVYLCASSFPPGSEQFFGPGTRLTVL.

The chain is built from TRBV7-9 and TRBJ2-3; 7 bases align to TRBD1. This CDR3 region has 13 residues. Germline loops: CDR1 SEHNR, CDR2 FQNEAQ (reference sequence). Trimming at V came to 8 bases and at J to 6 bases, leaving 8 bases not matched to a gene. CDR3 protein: CASGKGAGDTQYF. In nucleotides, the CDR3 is TGTGCCAGCGGGAAGGGGGCCGGCGATACGCAGTATTTT.

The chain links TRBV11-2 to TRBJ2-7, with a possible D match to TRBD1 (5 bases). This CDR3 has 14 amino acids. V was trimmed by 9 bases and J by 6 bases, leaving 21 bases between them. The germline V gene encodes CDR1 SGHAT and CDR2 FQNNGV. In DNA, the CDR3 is TGTGCCAGTAGTACGTCGGCAGGGTGGGGCGAGCAGTACTTC. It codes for CASSTSAGWGEQYF.

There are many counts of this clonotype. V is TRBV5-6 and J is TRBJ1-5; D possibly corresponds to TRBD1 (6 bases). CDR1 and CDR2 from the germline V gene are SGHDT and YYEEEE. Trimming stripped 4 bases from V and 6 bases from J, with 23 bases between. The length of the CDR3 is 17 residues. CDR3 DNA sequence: TGTGCCAGCAGCCTCGGAGGGGGTGTAAGTGAGGGTCAGCCCCAGCATTTT. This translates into CASSLGGGVSEGQPQHF.

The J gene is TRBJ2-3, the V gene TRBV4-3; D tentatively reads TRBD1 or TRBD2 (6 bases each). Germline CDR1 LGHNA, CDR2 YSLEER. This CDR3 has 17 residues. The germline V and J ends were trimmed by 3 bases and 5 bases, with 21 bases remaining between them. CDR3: CASSQGGGRAGEDTQYF. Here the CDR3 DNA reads TGCGCCAGCAGCCAGGGTGGGGGGCGCGCAGGGGAAGATACGCAGTATTTT.

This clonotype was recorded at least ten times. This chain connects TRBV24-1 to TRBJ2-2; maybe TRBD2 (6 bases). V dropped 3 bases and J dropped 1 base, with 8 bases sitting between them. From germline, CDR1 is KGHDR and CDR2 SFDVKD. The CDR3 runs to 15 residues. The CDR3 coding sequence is TGTGCCACCAGTGATGGGGGACTGAACACCGGGGAGCTGTTTTTT. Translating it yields CATSDGGLNTGELFF.

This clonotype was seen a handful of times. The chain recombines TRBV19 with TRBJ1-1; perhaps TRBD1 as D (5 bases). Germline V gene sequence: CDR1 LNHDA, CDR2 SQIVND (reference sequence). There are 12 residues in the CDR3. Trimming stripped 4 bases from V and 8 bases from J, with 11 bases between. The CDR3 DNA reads TGTGCCAGTAGTACCAGGGACGGCGAAGCTTTCTTT. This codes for CASSTRDGEAFF.

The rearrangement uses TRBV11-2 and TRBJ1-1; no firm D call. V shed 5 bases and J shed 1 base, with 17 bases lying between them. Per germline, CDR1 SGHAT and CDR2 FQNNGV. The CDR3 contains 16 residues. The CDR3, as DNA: TGTGCCAGCAGCATTCGTCAGACGGTTCCGAACACTGAAGCTTTCTTT. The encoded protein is CASSIRQTVPNTEAFF. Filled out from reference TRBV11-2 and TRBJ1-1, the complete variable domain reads EAGVAQSPRYKIIEKRQSVAFWCNPISGHATLYWYQQILGQGPKLLIQFQNNGVVDDSQLPKDRFSAERLKGVDSTLKIQPAKLEDSAVYLCASSIRQTVPNTEAFFGQGTRLTVV.

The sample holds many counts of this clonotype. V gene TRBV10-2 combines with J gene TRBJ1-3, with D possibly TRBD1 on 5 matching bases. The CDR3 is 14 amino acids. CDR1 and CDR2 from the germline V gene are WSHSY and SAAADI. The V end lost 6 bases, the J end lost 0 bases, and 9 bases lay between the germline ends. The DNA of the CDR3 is TGCGCCAGCAGACAAACAGGCTCTGGAAACACCATATATTTT. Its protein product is CASRQTGSGNTIYF.

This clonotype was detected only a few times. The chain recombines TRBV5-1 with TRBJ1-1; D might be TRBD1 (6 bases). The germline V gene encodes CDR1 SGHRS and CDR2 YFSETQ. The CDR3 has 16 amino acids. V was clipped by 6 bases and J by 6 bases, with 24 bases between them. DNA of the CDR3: TGCGCCAGCAACGGGAGGGGCGCGGGGGCCGGCTCTGAAGCTTTCTTT. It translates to CASNGRGAGAGSEAFF.

CDR3 region: CASSDRAAYNSPLHF. DNA of the CDR3: TGTGCCAGTAGTGACAGGGCCGCCTATAATTCACCCCTCCACTTT. The chain joins TRBV19 to TRBJ1-6, with 7 bases matching TRBD1. The CDR3 covers 15 residues. The germline CDR1 and CDR2 sequences are LNHDA and SQIVND (reference sequence). V was pared by 5 bases and J by 2 bases, with 3 bases of the junction left unmatched.

The CDR3 sequence is CSVGGRGIQETQYF. The CDR3 nucleotides read TGCAGCGTTGGGGGCAGGGGGATACAAGAGACCCAGTACTTC. This sequence joins TRBV29-1 and TRBJ2-5; TRBD1 matches 7 bases. The germline V gene has CDR1 SQVTM and CDR2 ANQGSEA. This CDR3 spans 14 amino acids. The trim removed 4 bases at V and 2 bases at J, leaving 7 bases unmatched.

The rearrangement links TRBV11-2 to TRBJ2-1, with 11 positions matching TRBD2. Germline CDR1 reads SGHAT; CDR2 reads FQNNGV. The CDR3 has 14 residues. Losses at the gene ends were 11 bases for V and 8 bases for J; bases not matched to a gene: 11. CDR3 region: CAGASGGSWDEQFF. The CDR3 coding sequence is TGTGCCGGTGCTAGCGGGGGGTCTTGGGATGAGCAGTTCTTC. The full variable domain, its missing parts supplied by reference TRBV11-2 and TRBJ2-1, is EAGVAQSPRYKIIEKRQSVAFWCNPISGHATLYWYQQILGQGPKLLIQFQNNGVVDDSQLPKDRFSAERLKGVDSTLKIQPAKLEDSAVYLCAGASGGSWDEQFFGPGTRLTVL.

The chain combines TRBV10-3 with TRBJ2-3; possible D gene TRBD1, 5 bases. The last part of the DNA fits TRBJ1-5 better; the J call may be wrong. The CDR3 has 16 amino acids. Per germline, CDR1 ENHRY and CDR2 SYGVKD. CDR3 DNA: TGTGCCAGCAGGCGTGGGACTAGCGGGGTATCAGATACGCAGCATTTT. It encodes CASRRGTSGVSDTQHF.